This TCR beta chain was recorded in a study of CD8+ T cells in alopecia areata. Across the study: Tofacitinib administration persisted for 6 to 18 months, succeeded by 6 months off drug. Findings and caveats of the study: Scalp sample sequencing also detects resident alphabeta T cells of normal skin.

V was shortened by 2 bases and J by 11 bases, with 10 bases between the two germline ends. The CDR3 contains 12 residues. The germline V gene encodes CDR1 MNHEY and CDR2 SMNVEV (reference sequence). Indicated treatment: oral pan-JAK inhibitor, 5-10 mg twice daily. In each case, RNA was isolated and then reverse transcribed into cDNA as the sequencing template. Clones were sequenced by immunoSEQ multiplex PCR, and TCRdb holds only the in-frame ones, with some missing. This table has fewer than 250,000 clones, roughly 66% appearing once. On this clone: Its antigen is unknown.

The rearrangement joins TRBV27 to TRBJ2-1; the D gene is possibly TRBD1 (6 bases). The TCR comes from a human donor with alopecia areata. The sequencing here drew on CD4+ T cells sorted from blood, taken at week 24, from a patient treated with tofacitinib. The CDR3 protein is CASSLMGHQQFF. The CDR3 DNA reads TGTGCCAGCAGTTTAATGGGACATCAGCAGTTCTTC.